Detailed here is one T cell receptor (beta chain). There is no known antigen for this receptor. No clone much larger than this one lies a single base away; base qualities are absent. Sequences MGHDK (CDR1) and SYGVNS (CDR2) are obtained from the germline V gene. Germline trimming: 5 bases from V, 1 base from J; junction bases outside gene matches: 5. Inclusive of the bounding cysteine and phenylalanine, the CDR3 is 15 residues long. Only the CDR3 DNA is retained, 45 bases long and in frame from the first base. Separate from the approximately 730-subject first cohort, the validation cohort of 120 subjects was the group to which the donors belonged. This entry is derived from a study of cytomegalovirus exposure and HLA in healthy donors (dated 2017 in TCRdb). With regard to the full study: The 500 to 800 repertoires of the first cohort and the 95 to 150 validation repertoires were produced on the same platform, according to a later analysis. The study aimed to test whether signatures of past pathogen exposure could be identified by cataloging public T cell receptors. Along with the approximately 700-subject first cohort, a separate validation cohort of over a hundred different subjects was used. To predict cytomegalovirus infection status, the study brought together high-throughput TCR immunosequencing, statistical association of individual TCRs with disease status, and machine learning. The full study reports these points: Cytomegalovirus status was reported to be diagnosed by the classifier with high specificity and sensitivity in both the original and validation cohorts. In vitro tests confirmed that a few of the cytomegalovirus-associated TCR beta chains recognize cytomegalovirus antigens. It was suggested by the authors that the approach could potentially be generalized to other disease states and immunological phenotypes. The validation cohort had no HLA typing available for a later analysis, so co-occurrence within that cohort was assessed over all 120 or so repertoires. Across donors, most TCR sequences were observed very rarely, whereas some public TCRs were present in many individuals. In a later analysis, TCRs clustered in the first cohort were found to also tend to co-occur in the roughly 110 validation repertoires, with around 94% of cluster scores above 0. In the study, some 160 TCR beta chains were listed as associated with cytomegalovirus.

Libraries were built with the immunoSEQ multiplex PCR assay. Concerning the study's data processing: To diagnose cytomegalovirus status from the catalog of TCR beta chain sequences, a statistical classification framework was built. TCRdb obtained this table from immuneACCESS and retained in-frame rearrangements with V and J assigned. These tables miss some clones; where compared with another copy, unresolved V genes account for less than half of the shortfall, and the remainder is unexplained. That table is the source of V, J and clone size, and D and trimming were worked out from the DNA. The sample table shows about 280,000 clones, and 85% to 90% are seen once. The ten largest clones take up 0.92% of the sample.

The sample comprised PBMCs. The receptor's source is a woman under 30 in good health and CMV-seronegative. This chain is built from TRBV25-1 and TRBJ2-7; 10 middle bases align to TRBD2. The CDR3 region: CASSPRTSGSYEQYF. The DNA reads as follows: TGTGCCAGCAGTCCACGGACTAGCGGTTCCTACGAGCAGTACTTC.